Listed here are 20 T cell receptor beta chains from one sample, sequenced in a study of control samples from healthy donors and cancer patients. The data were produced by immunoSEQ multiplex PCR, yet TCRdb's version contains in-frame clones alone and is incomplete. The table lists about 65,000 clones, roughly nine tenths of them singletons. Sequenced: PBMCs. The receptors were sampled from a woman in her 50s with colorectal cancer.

The CDR3 spells CASSVAPRDPRALFF. The CDR3 coding sequence is TGTGCCAGCAGCGTAGCCCCGAGGGACCCCCGGGCTCTGTTTTTT. The rearrangement links TRBV9 to TRBJ2-2; either TRBD1 or TRBD2 may fit D (5 bases each). The CDR3 has 15 residues. CDR1 is SGDLS, CDR2 YYNGEE, per germline. V lost 0 bases, J lost 14 bases, and 20 bases lay in between.

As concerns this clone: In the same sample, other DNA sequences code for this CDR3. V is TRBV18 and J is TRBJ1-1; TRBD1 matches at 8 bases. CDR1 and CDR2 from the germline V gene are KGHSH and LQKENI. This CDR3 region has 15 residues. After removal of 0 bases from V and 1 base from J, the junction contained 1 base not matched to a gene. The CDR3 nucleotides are TGTGCCAGCTCACCACCTGGGACAGGGAACACTGAAGCTTTCTTT. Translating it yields CASSPPGTGNTEAFF.

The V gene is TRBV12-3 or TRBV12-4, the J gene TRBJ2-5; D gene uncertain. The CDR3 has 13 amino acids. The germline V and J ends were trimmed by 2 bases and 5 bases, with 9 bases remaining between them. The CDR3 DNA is TGTGCCAGCAGTTTATCCCCAGAGGAGACCCAGTACTTC. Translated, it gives CASSLSPEETQYF.

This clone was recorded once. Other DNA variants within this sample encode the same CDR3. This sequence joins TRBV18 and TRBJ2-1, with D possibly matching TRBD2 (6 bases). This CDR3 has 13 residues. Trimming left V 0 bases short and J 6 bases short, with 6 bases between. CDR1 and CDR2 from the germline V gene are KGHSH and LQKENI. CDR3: CASSPPGGNEQFF. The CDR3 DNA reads TGTGCCAGCTCACCACCGGGGGGCAATGAGCAGTTCTTC.

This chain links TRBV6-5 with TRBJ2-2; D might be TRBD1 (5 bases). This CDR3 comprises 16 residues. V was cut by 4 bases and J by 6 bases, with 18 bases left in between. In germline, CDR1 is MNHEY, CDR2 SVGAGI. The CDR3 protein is CASSSLKGFGSGELFF. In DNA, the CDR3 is TGTGCCAGCAGTTCCCTTAAGGGGTTTGGATCCGGGGAGCTGTTTTTT.

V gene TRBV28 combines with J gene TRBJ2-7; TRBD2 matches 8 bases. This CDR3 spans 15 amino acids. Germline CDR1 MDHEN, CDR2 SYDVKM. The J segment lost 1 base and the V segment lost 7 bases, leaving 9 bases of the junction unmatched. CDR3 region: CASTGGVILSYEQYF. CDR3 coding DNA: TGTGCCAGCACCGGGGGGGTGATTTTATCCTACGAGCAGTACTTC.

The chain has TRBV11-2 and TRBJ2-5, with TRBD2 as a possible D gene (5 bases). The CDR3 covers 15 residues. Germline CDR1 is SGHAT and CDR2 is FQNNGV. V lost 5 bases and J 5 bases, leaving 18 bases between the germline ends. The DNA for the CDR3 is TGTGCCAGCAGCCCGAGGGTGGATTTACGGGAGACCCAGTACTTC. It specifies CASSPRVDLRETQYF.

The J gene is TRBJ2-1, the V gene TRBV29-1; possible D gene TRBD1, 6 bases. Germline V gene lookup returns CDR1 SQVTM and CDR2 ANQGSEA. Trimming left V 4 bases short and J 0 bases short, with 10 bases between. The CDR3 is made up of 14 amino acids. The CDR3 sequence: CSVVSGDSYNEQFF. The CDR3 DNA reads TGCAGCGTTGTTTCAGGGGACTCCTACAATGAGCAGTTCTTC.

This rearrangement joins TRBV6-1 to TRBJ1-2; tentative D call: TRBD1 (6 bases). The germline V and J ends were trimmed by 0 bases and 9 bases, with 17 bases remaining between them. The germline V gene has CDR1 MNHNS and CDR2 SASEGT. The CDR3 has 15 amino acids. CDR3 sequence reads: CASSEALDSFRRYTF. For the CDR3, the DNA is TGTGCCAGCAGTGAAGCGCTGGACAGCTTTAGGCGCTACACCTTC.

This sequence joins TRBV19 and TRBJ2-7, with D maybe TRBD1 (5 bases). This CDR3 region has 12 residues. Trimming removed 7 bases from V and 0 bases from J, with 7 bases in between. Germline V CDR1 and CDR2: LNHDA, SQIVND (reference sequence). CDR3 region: CASIGASYEQYF. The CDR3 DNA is TGTGCCAGTATTGGGGCCTCCTACGAGCAGTACTTC.

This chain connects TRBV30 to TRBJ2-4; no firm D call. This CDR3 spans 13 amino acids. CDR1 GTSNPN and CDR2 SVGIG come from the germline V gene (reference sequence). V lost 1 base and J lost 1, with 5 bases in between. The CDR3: CAWSDYAKNIQYF. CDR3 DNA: TGTGCCTGGAGTGACTATGCCAAAAACATTCAGTACTTC.

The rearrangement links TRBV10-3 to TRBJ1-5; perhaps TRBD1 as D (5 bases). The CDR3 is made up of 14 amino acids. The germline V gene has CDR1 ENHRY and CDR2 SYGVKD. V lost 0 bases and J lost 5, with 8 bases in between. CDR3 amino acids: CAISESTVYQPQHF. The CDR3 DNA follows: TGTGCCATCAGTGAGTCGACAGTTTATCAGCCCCAGCATTTT.

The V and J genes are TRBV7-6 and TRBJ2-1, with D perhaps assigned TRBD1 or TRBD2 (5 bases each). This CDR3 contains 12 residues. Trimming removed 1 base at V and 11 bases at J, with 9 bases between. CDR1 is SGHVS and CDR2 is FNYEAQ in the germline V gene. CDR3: CASSLERGQQFF. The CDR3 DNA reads TGTGCCAGCAGCTTAGAACGGGGACAGCAGTTCTTC.

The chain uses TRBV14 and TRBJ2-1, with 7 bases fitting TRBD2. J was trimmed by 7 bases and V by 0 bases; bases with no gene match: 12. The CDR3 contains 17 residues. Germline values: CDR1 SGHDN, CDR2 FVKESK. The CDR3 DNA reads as TGTGCCAGCAGCCAAGATCGCTTGGGCGGGAGTAGGAATGAGCAGTTCTTC. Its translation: CASSQDRLGGSRNEQFF.

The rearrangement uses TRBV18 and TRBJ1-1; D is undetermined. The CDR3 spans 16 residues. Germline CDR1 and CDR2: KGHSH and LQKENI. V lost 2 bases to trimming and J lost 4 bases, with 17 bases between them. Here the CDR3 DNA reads TGTGCCAGCTCACCATTGACCGCACCCGGCGGCACTGAAGCTTTCTTT. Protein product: CASSPLTAPGGTEAFF. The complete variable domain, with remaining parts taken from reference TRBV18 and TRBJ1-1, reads NAGVMQNPRHLVRRRGQEARLRCSPMKGHSHVYWYRQLPEEGLKFMVYLQKENIIDESGMPKERFSAEFPKEGPSILRIQQVVRGDSAAYFCASSPLTAPGGTEAFFGQGTRLTVV.

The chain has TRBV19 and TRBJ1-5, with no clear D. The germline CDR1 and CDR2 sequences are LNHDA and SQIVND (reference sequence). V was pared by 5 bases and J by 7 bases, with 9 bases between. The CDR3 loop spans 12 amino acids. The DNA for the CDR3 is TGTGCCAGTAGTCTTCTTGGACAGCCCCAGCATTTT. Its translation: CASSLLGQPQHF.

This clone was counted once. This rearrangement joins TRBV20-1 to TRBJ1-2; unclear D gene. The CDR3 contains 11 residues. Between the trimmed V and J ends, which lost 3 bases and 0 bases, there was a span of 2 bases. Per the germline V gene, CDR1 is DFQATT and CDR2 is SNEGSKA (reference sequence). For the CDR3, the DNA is TGCAGTGCTAGGGCTAACTATGGCTACACCTTC. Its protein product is CSARANYGYTF.

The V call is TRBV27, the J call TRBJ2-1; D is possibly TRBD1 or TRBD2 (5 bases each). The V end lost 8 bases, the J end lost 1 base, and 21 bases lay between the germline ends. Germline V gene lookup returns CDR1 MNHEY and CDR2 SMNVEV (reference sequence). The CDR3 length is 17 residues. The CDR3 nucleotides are TGTGCCAGCGCCAACCGGGACCCAGGCCGTTCCTACAATGAGCAGTTCTTC. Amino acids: CASANRDPGRSYNEQFF.

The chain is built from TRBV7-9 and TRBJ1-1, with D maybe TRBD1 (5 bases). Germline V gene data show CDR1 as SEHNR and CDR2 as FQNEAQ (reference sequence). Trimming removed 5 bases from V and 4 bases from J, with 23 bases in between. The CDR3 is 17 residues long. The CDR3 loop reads CASSPGPGRGGSTEAFF. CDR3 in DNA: TGTGCCAGCAGCCCGGGACCGGGACGGGGGGGATCCACTGAAGCTTTCTTT. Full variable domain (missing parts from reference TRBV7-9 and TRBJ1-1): DTGVSQNPRHKITKRGQNVTFRCDPISEHNRLYWYRQTLGQGPEFLTYFQNEAQLEKSRLLSDRFSAERPKGSFSTLEIQRTEQGDSAMYLCASSPGPGRGGSTEAFFGQGTRLTVV.

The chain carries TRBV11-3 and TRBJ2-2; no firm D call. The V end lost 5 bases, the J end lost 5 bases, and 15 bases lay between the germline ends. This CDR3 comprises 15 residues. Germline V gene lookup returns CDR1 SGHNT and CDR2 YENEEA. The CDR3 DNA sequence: TGTGCCAGCAGCCACGAAGTCCTGATGACCGGGGAGCTGTTTTTT. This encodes CASSHEVLMTGELFF. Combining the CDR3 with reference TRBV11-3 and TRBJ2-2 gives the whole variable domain EAGVVQSPRYKIIEKKQPVAFWCNPISGHNTLYWYLQNLGQGPELLIRYENEEAVDDSQLPKDRFSAERLKGVDSTLKIQPAELGDSAVYLCASSHEVLMTGELFFGEGSRLTVL.